In this sample, the clone carrying this T cell receptor beta chain turned up a few times. The target antigen is unknown. The protocol attached unique molecular identifiers to individual cDNA molecules. Each CDR3 protein gets one entry after TCRdb re-called the 5' RACE reads with MiXCR. This repertoire shows some 80,000 distinct CDR3 sequences, about 12% found once; its top ten account for over 6.5%. Germline CDR1 KGHSH, CDR2 LQKENI. CDR3 length: 13 amino acids. Trimming cost V 8 bases and J 5 bases, with 15 bases left between them. These data are taken from a study of early T cells in non-severe SARS-CoV-2 infection. Study context: Sequencing of bulk RNA from unsorted whole blood was done, without chain pairing. General study points: A preference for anti-spike CD8 responses marked VDJdb matching, which missed private and CD4 specificities.

The receptor was derived from an adult who was a healthcare worker with PCR-confirmed SARS-CoV-2 infection or an uninfected control (not recorded which). The specimen sequenced was whole blood. V is TRBV18 and J is TRBJ1-1, with D unresolved. The CDR3 loop reads CASNTIKGTEAFF. The CDR3 DNA reads as TGTGCCAGCAACACCATAAAGGGAACTGAAGCTTTCTTT.